A single sample gave rise to the 8 T cell receptor beta chains below, sequenced in a study of blood T cell repertoires in COVID-19. Measured with immunoSEQ multiplex PCR; TCRdb has only the in-frame clones, and not every one. The sample comprises roughly 180,000 clones, around 82% of which are singletons, and about a sixth rests with the top ten. The sequencing input was PBMCs or T cells enriched from blood (not recorded which). These receptors were collected from a man in his sixties who had recovered from COVID-19.

This sequence joins TRBV19 and TRBJ1-5; no clear D. The germline V gene encodes CDR1 LNHDA and CDR2 SQIVND (reference sequence). Trimming took 3 bases from V and 2 from J, leaving 8 bases between them. The length of the CDR3 is 14 residues. The chain's CDR3 is CASSISVGNQPQHF. The CDR3 region has the DNA TGTGCCAGTAGTATTTCCGTCGGCAATCAGCCCCAGCATTTT.

This clone was recorded only once. The V and J genes are TRBV5-8 and TRBJ2-7, with 10 bases fitting TRBD2. The V and J ends lost 2 bases and 6 bases, in that order; junction bases with no gene match: 8. The CDR3 extends over 15 amino acids. Germline-derived CDR1 and CDR2 are SGHTS and YDEGEE. CDR3 loop: CASSFLPSGSVEQYF. The DNA of the CDR3 is TGTGCCAGCAGCTTTTTACCTAGCGGGAGTGTCGAGCAGTACTTC.

The chain recombines TRBV19 with TRBJ2-5; 14 bases map to TRBD2. With V trimmed by 3 bases and J by 2 bases, 2 bases remained unmatched. Per the germline V gene, CDR1 is LNHDA and CDR2 is SQIVND (reference sequence). The CDR3 contains 16 residues. The CDR3 coding sequence is TGTGCCAGTAGTATCGGACTAGCGGGGGGTCAAGAGACCCAGTACTTC. Its protein is CASSIGLAGGQETQYF. Combining the CDR3 with reference TRBV19 and TRBJ2-5 gives the whole variable domain DGGITQSPKYLFRKEGQNVTLSCEQNLNHDAMYWYRQDPGQGLRLIYYSQIVNDFQKGDIAEGYSVSREKKESFPLTVTSAQKNPTAFYLCASSIGLAGGQETQYFGPGTRLLVL.

The chain carries TRBV6-1 and TRBJ2-7, with D uncertain. CDR1 MNHNS and CDR2 SASEGT come from the germline V gene. With 2 bases removed from V and 4 bases from J, the gap between germline ends came to 3 bases. The CDR3 length is 11 residues. CDR3 region: CASSERYEQYF. DNA of the CDR3: TGTGCCAGCAGTGAACGGTACGAGCAGTACTTC.

The chain employs TRBV28 and TRBJ2-1, with 7 nucleotides matching TRBD1. The J segment lost 4 bases and the V segment lost 6 bases, leaving 12 bases of the junction unmatched. Germline CDR1 MDHEN, CDR2 SYDVKM. The CDR3 runs to 16 residues. This CDR3 reads CASRFLGDSRYNEQFF. CDR3 coding DNA: TGTGCCAGCAGGTTCTTGGGGGACAGTCGTTACAATGAGCAGTTCTTC.

The chain has TRBV11-1 and TRBJ1-4; D uncertain. Per germline, CDR1 SGHAT and CDR2 FQDESV (reference sequence). The V and J ends lost 4 bases and 3 bases respectively, with 12 bases between them. The CDR3 extends over 15 amino acids. The CDR3 reads CASSSAVRANEKLFF. The CDR3 coding sequence is TGTGCCAGCAGCTCCGCCGTACGGGCTAATGAAAAACTGTTTTTT.

V usage is TRBV6-1 and J usage is TRBJ2-2, with 11 bases that match TRBD2. The CDR3 is 18 residues long. The V segment lost 2 bases and the J segment 4 bases; nucleotides outside the gene matches: 9. Germline V gives CDR1 MNHNS, CDR2 SASEGT. The CDR3 sequence: CASSELVAGGPFTGELFF. In nucleotides, the CDR3 is TGTGCCAGCAGTGAATTAGTAGCGGGAGGGCCGTTCACCGGGGAGCTGTTTTTT.

This clone was recorded once. This chain links TRBV6-4 with TRBJ1-1, with TRBD1 matching over 8 bases. V was clipped by 6 bases and J by 6 bases; unmatched bases: 9. Germline lookup yields CDR1 MRHNA and CDR2 SNTAGT. The CDR3 extends over 14 amino acids. CDR3 sequence (DNA): TGTGCCAGCAGCCCGGACAGGGTGAGCGCTGAAGCTTTCTTT. Its protein product is CASSPDRVSAEAFF.